These 19 T cell receptor beta chains share one sample of origin, sequenced in a study of blood T cell repertoires in COVID-19. Sequencing used immunoSEQ multiplex PCR; TCRdb keeps in-frame clones, though not all of them. This table holds a few hundred thousand clones, around 87% found once. The sequencing input was PBMCs or T cells enriched from blood (not recorded which). The receptors here all came from a man aged 30 to 39 who had recovered from COVID-19.

The genes are TRBV5-8 and TRBJ1-1; D is possibly TRBD1 (6 bases). Germline lookup yields CDR1 SGHTS and CDR2 YDEGEE. V lost 1 base to trimming and J lost 0 bases, with 10 bases between them. CDR3 length: 15 amino acids. CDR3 residues: CASSLNRAMNTEAFF. CDR3 in DNA: TGTGCCAGCAGCTTGAACAGGGCTATGAACACTGAAGCTTTCTTT.

The CDR3 is CASGPSGGASNEQFF. The CDR3, as DNA: TGTGCTAGTGGTCCTAGCGGGGGGGCTAGTAATGAGCAGTTCTTC. This chain connects TRBV12-5 to TRBJ2-1; 12 positions match TRBD2. Trimming cost V 5 bases and J 7 bases; bases outside gene matches: 6. The CDR3 covers 15 residues. In germline, CDR1 is LGHNT, CDR2 FRNRAP.

This clone was recorded once. The V call is TRBV4-3, the J call TRBJ2-3, with 9 bases identical to TRBD2. Germline trimming cut 3 bases from V and 3 bases from J; bases unmatched to any gene: 10. This CDR3 spans 17 amino acids. Per germline, CDR1 LGHNA and CDR2 YSLEER. In DNA, the CDR3 is TGCGCCAGCAGCCAGGCCCTTGGGGCGGGGGGGACAGATACGCAGTATTTT. This sequence encodes CASSQALGAGGTDTQYF.

This clone showed up just a few times. The chain is built from TRBV19 and TRBJ1-3; unclear D gene. Per the germline V gene, CDR1 is LNHDA and CDR2 is SQIVND (reference sequence). V gave up 6 bases and J gave up 3 bases, with 12 bases separating them. CDR3 length: 14 residues. The CDR3 spells CASREEYYGNTIYF. For the CDR3, the DNA is TGTGCCAGTAGAGAGGAGTATTATGGAAACACCATATATTTT.

J is TRBJ2-4 and V is TRBV10-2; the D is unclear. The V end lost 4 bases, the J end lost 0 bases, and 13 bases lay between the germline ends. This CDR3 is 16 amino acids long. Germline CDR1 reads WSHSY; CDR2 reads SAAADI. CDR3: CASSVIYTLAKNIQYF. CDR3 nucleotides: TGCGCCAGCAGTGTAATTTACACCTTAGCCAAAAACATTCAGTACTTC.

CDR3 in DNA: TGCGCCAGCAGCTTGGCCGAGTACACTGAAGCTTTCTTT. Its translation is CASSLAEYTEAFF. V gene TRBV5-1 combines with J gene TRBJ1-1, with D unresolved. Trimming took off 0 bases at V and 3 bases at J, with 6 bases between the two ends. This CDR3 is built from 13 residues. Germline V gives CDR1 SGHRS, CDR2 YFSETQ.

This chain links TRBV20-1 with TRBJ2-3; D gene uncertain. V was cut by 6 bases and J by 6 bases, with 10 bases left in between. The CDR3 is 11 amino acids. Per the germline V gene, CDR1 is DFQATT and CDR2 is SNEGSKA (reference sequence). CDR3 region: CSAPAGDTQYF. The CDR3 nucleotides read TGCAGTGCCCCTGCCGGGGATACGCAGTATTTT.

V is TRBV29-1 and J is TRBJ2-7; 7 bases match TRBD2. The junction had 3 bases not matched to a gene; V was cut back by 4 bases and J by 0 bases. Germline CDR1 and CDR2: SQVTM and ANQGSEA. CDR3 length: 13 residues. The CDR3 spells CSVAKRGSYEQYF. In DNA form, the CDR3 reads TGCAGCGTTGCAAAGCGGGGCTCCTACGAGCAGTACTTC.

V and J are TRBV6-5 and TRBJ1-6, with TRBD1 matching over 10 bases. The CDR3 spans 15 residues. Losses at the gene ends were 9 bases for V and 9 bases for J; bases not matched to a gene: 11. CDR1 and CDR2 (germline): MNHEY, SVGAGI. Written as DNA, the CDR3 is TGTGCCAGTTCAATGGGACAGGGGAATTCTTCACCCCTCCACTTT. Translation: CASSMGQGNSSPLHF.

The V call is TRBV27, the J call TRBJ1-6; 8 nucleotides line up with TRBD1. Germline-derived CDR1 and CDR2 are MNHEY and SMNVEV (reference sequence). V shed 6 bases and J 7 bases; nucleotides not matched to a gene: 11. This CDR3 is built from 16 residues. The CDR3 nucleotides read TGTGCCAGCAGCGACCGCGGAGGACAGGGAAATTCACCCCTCCACTTT. This codes for CASSDRGGQGNSPLHF.

This chain joins TRBV9 and TRBJ2-7, with 8 bases identical to TRBD2. The CDR3 is 15 amino acids. CDR1 is SGDLS and CDR2 is YYNGEE in the germline V gene. After removal of 0 bases from V and 1 base from J, the junction contained 3 bases not matched to a gene. CDR3 nucleotides: TGTGCCAGCAGCGTAGCGGCGGGGGGATCCTACGAGCAGTACTTC. Translating gives CASSVAAGGSYEQYF.

V usage is TRBV18 and J usage is TRBJ2-7, with 8 positions matching TRBD1. This CDR3 comprises 13 residues. With 3 bases clipped from V and 4 bases from J, the junction kept 2 bases outside the gene matches. Germline V gene lookup returns CDR1 KGHSH and CDR2 LQKENI. DNA for the CDR3: TGTGCCAGCTCACCCCAGGGGGCTTACGAGCAGTACTTC. Its translation is CASSPQGAYEQYF.

This chain uses TRBV19 with TRBJ1-5; D is ambiguous. This CDR3 contains 15 residues. V lost 4 bases, J lost 3 bases, and 13 bases lay in between. The germline V gene encodes CDR1 LNHDA and CDR2 SQIVND (reference sequence). The CDR3 loop is CASSTPRAVNQPQHF. The CDR3 DNA reads as TGTGCCAGTAGTACGCCGAGGGCAGTCAATCAGCCCCAGCATTTT.

For this clone: Other DNA sequences in the sample encode the same CDR3. The gene calls are TRBV7-2 and TRBJ1-2, with 9 bases fitting TRBD1. V trimming: 7 bases; J trimming: 4 bases; junction bases outside the gene matches: 4. The CDR3 extends over 13 amino acids. The germline V gene has CDR1 SGHTA and CDR2 FQGNSA. The CDR3 is CASTPGQGYGYTF. The CDR3 bases are TGTGCCAGCACACCGGGACAGGGCTATGGCTACACCTTC. Full variable domain (rest looked up from reference TRBV7-2 and TRBJ1-2): GAGVSQSPSNKVTEKGKDVELRCDPISGHTALYWYRQSLGQGLEFLIYFQGNSAPDKSGLPSDRFSAERTGGSVSTLTIQRTQQEDSAVYLCASTPGQGYGYTFGSGTRLTVV.

V usage is TRBV5-1 and J usage is TRBJ1-3; D might be TRBD1 (6 bases). This CDR3 has 16 amino acids. Trimming shortened V by 0 bases and J by 4 bases, and 14 bases separated the two germline ends. The germline CDR1 and CDR2 sequences are SGHRS and YFSETQ. The CDR3 protein is CASSLEAGVPGNTIYF. In nucleotides, the CDR3 is TGCGCCAGCAGCTTGGAAGCAGGGGTACCCGGAAACACCATATATTTT.

The chain is built from TRBV5-1 and TRBJ1-4; D gene uncertain. Per germline, CDR1 SGHRS and CDR2 YFSETQ. With 3 bases removed from V and 0 bases from J, the gap between germline ends came to 9 bases. CDR3 size: 15 residues. CDR3 bases: TGCGCCAGCAGCTCCTCGGTTACAACTAATGAAAAACTGTTTTTT. Translating gives CASSSSVTTNEKLFF.

The chain joins TRBV7-2 to TRBJ1-1; tentatively, D is TRBD1 (6 bases). Germline V gene lookup returns CDR1 SGHTA and CDR2 FQGNSA. Trimming left V 3 bases short and J 0 bases short, with 17 bases between. The CDR3 is made up of 17 amino acids. CDR3: CASSFWTASGLNTEAFF. The CDR3 nucleotides are TGTGCCAGCAGCTTTTGGACAGCCTCCGGACTGAACACTGAAGCTTTCTTT.

The chain employs TRBV9 and TRBJ2-1; 9 nucleotides align to TRBD1. Germline lookup yields CDR1 SGDLS and CDR2 YYNGEE. There are 16 residues in the CDR3. Germline trimming cut 0 bases from V and 6 bases from J; bases unmatched to any gene: 7. The CDR3 bases are TGTGCCAGCAGCGTAGATATGGGACAGGGTATCAATGAGCAGTTCTTC. Encoded protein: CASSVDMGQGINEQFF.

This chain connects TRBV2 to TRBJ1-3; 7 positions agree with TRBD1. The V and J ends lost 8 bases and 0 bases, in that order; junction bases with no gene match: 4. The CDR3 contains 14 residues. Germline CDR1 is SNHLY and CDR2 is FYNNEI. CDR3 amino acids: CASAGQASGNTIYF. The CDR3 region has the DNA TGTGCCAGCGCCGGACAGGCCTCTGGAAACACCATATATTTT.